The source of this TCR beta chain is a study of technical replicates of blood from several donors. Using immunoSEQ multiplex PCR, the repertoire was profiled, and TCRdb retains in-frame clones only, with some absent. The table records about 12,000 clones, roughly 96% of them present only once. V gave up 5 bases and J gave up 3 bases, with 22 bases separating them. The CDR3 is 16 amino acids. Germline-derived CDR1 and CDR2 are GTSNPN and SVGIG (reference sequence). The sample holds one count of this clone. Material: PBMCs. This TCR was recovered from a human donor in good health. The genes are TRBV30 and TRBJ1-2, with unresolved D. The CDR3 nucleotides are TGTGCCTGGGGCCAAGCGGGAAGTGGAAACGACTATGGCTACACCTTC. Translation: CAWGQAGSGNDYGYTF. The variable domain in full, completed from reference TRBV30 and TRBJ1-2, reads SQTIHQWPATLVQPVGSPLSLECTVEGTSNPNLYWYRQAAGRGLQLLFYSVGIGQISSEVPQNLSASRPQDRQFILSSKKLLLSDSGFYLCAWGQAGSGNDYGYTFGSGTRLTVV.